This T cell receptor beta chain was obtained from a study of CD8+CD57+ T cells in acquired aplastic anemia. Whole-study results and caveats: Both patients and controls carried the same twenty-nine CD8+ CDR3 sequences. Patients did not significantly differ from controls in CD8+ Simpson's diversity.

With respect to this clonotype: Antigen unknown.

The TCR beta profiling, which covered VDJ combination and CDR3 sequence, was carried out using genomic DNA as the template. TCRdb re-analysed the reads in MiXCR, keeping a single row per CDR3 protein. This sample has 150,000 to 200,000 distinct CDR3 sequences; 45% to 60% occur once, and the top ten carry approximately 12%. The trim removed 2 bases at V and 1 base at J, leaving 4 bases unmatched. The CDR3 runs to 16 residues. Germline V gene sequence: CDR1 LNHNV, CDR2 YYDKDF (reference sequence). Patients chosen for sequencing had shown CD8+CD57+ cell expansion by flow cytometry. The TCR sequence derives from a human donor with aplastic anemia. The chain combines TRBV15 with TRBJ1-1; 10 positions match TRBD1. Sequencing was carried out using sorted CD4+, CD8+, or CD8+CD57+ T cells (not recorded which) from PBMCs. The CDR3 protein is CATSRPGTGANTEAFF. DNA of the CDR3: TGTGCCACCAGCAGACCGGGGACAGGGGCGAACACTGAAGCTTTCTTT.